The 17 T cell receptor beta chains below were found in one sample sequenced in a study of blood T cell repertoires in COVID-19 (dated by TCRdb to the early 2020s). Library preparation employed the immunoSEQ multiplex PCR assay. The table comes from immuneACCESS by way of TCRdb, which keeps in-frame sequences with V and J called. Part of the clones is missing from these tables; in studies checked, under half for an unresolved V gene and the rest for unknown reasons. Recorded for this sample are about 330,000 clones; 70% to 90% of them occurred a single time. The top ten hold approximately 5.2% of the sample. The source material was PBMCs or T cells enriched from blood (not recorded which). Source of these receptors: a woman in her thirties who had recovered from COVID-19.

This clone showed up just once. The CDR3 DNA reads as TGTGCCAGCAGCCAAGACTTTACCGGGACATTTGCCTACGAGCAGTACTTC. Translating it yields CASSQDFTGTFAYEQYF. The V and J genes are TRBV4-2 and TRBJ2-7; D may be TRBD1 (6 bases). V was pared by 0 bases and J by 2 bases, with 17 bases between. This CDR3 region has 17 residues. CDR1 and CDR2 from the germline V gene are LGHNA and YNFKEQ.

Regarding this clone: Other DNA sequences in this sample translate to the same CDR3. V and J are TRBV2 and TRBJ1-6; weak D call: TRBD1 (5 bases). Germline V lookup: CDR1 SNHLY, CDR2 FYNNEI. This CDR3 contains 14 residues. Between the trimmed V and J ends, which lost 3 bases and 7 bases, there was a span of 10 bases. The chain's CDR3 is CASSDRGGNSPLHF. For the CDR3, the DNA is TGTGCCAGCAGTGATCGGGGGGGGAATTCACCCCTCCACTTT.

The DNA for the CDR3 is TGTGCCAGCAGGCTGGCTGGCAGGGCAGGCTATGGCTACACCTTC. Its translation: CASRLAGRAGYGYTF. V usage is TRBV28 and J usage is TRBJ1-2, with TRBD1 as a possible D gene (5 bases). The CDR3 spans 15 residues. CDR1 and CDR2 (germline): MDHEN, SYDVKM. V was pared by 6 bases and J by 4 bases, with 18 bases between.

The chain links TRBV14 to TRBJ2-7, with D unclear. Trimming pared 3 bases from V and 0 bases from J, leaving 6 bases between. Germline V CDR1 and CDR2: SGHDN, FVKESK. This CDR3 is built from 13 residues. CDR3 bases: TGTGCCAGCAGCCAGTTCTTCTCCTACGAGCAGTACTTC. Translating it yields CASSQFFSYEQYF.

The chain couples TRBV10-1 to TRBJ2-7; 7 bases are shared with TRBD2. This CDR3 spans 15 amino acids. Germline CDR1 is WNHNN and CDR2 is SYGVQD (reference sequence). The V and J ends lost 6 bases and 0 bases, in that order; junction bases with no gene match: 8. CDR3 nucleotide sequence: TGCGCCAGCAGCCCCCTACGGGGGGACTCCTACGAGCAGTACTTC. Residues: CASSPLRGDSYEQYF.

J is TRBJ2-7 and V is TRBV27; 10 nucleotides line up with TRBD2. Germline CDR1 MNHEY, CDR2 SMNVEV (reference sequence). This CDR3 has 17 amino acids. V lost 6 bases and J lost 0; bases outside the gene matches: 11. The CDR3 sequence: CASRLGSGGVNSYEQYF. The CDR3, as DNA: TGTGCCAGCAGGCTGGGGAGCGGGGGGGTAAACTCCTACGAGCAGTACTTC.

The chain links TRBV6-4 to TRBJ2-2, with 8 nucleotides matching TRBD1. The CDR3 totals 15 residues. Germline V gives CDR1 MRHNA, CDR2 SNTAGT. Trimming removed 6 bases from V and 5 bases from J; junction bases left unmatched: 8. The CDR3 protein is CASRPDRGWTGELFF. The CDR3 DNA follows: TGTGCCAGCAGACCCGACAGGGGTTGGACCGGGGAGCTGTTTTTT.

The chain employs TRBV6-5 and TRBJ1-1; no reliable D call. This CDR3 has 12 residues. In germline, CDR1 is MNHEY, CDR2 SVGAGI. Deletions cut 6 bases from V and 3 bases from J, with 8 bases between. CDR3 DNA sequence: TGTGCCAGCAGCTTCACAGACACTGAAGCTTTCTTT. It specifies CASSFTDTEAFF.

V gene TRBV27 combines with J gene TRBJ2-7; possibly TRBD1 for D (6 bases). The CDR3 is 14 amino acids. The germline V and J ends were trimmed by 5 bases and 2 bases, with 13 bases remaining between them. Germline V lookup: CDR1 MNHEY, CDR2 SMNVEV (reference sequence). CDR3 in DNA: TGTGCCAGCAGTCGGACAGCTCTCGCCTACGAGCAGTACTTC. Translating gives CASSRTALAYEQYF.

This chain connects TRBV7-8 to TRBJ2-1; perhaps TRBD2 as D (6 bases). The V end lost 1 base, the J end lost 8 bases, and 12 bases lay between the germline ends. This CDR3 contains 14 residues. Germline V lookup: CDR1 SGHVS, CDR2 FQNEAQ. The CDR3: CASSLDGRDYEQFF. The CDR3 nucleotides read TGTGCCAGCAGCTTAGATGGGCGGGACTATGAGCAGTTCTTC.

The chain employs TRBV20-1 and TRBJ2-1; D may be TRBD2 (7 bases). The CDR3 has 13 residues. Trimming shortened V by 3 bases and J by 9 bases, and 15 bases separated the two germline ends. Germline CDR1 DFQATT, CDR2 SNEGSKA (reference sequence). The CDR3 DNA is TGCAGTGCTAGTGGGGGGGGCGAGGTTGAGCAGTTCTTC. Encoded protein: CSASGGGEVEQFF.

The chain employs TRBV5-5 and TRBJ1-5; D is possibly TRBD1 (5 bases). The germline V and J ends were trimmed by 4 bases and 3 bases, with 14 bases remaining between them. This CDR3 is built from 15 residues. Germline CDR1 reads SGHKS; CDR2 reads YYEKEE (reference sequence). Written as DNA, the CDR3 is TGTGCCAGCAGCCTGGATACAGGATCCAATCAGCCCCAGCATTTT. Encoded protein: CASSLDTGSNQPQHF.

This clone came up once. V gene TRBV30 combines with J gene TRBJ2-7, with D unresolved. Per germline, CDR1 GTSNPN and CDR2 SVGIG (reference sequence). There are 13 residues in the CDR3. Trimming left V 4 bases short and J 0 bases short, with 10 bases between. The chain's CDR3 is CAWIATNSYEQYF. The CDR3 DNA is TGTGCCTGGATCGCGACAAACTCCTACGAGCAGTACTTC. Full variable domain (outside the CDR3, taken from reference TRBV30 and TRBJ2-7): SQTIHQWPATLVQPVGSPLSLECTVEGTSNPNLYWYRQAAGRGLQLLFYSVGIGQISSEVPQNLSASRPQDRQFILSSKKLLLSDSGFYLCAWIATNSYEQYFGPGTRLTVT.

This clone was detected once. The chain carries TRBV21-1 and TRBJ1-5. TRBV21-1 corresponds to a pseudogene. The CDR3 consists of 12 residues. The CDR3 sequence is CASSIKRQPQHF. The DNA of the CDR3 is TGTGCCAGCAGCATTAAGCGGCAGCCCCAGCATTTT.

This clone has just one count. The chain's CDR3 is CASSPSRTNEKLFF. The CDR3 DNA reads as TGTGCCAGCAGCCCCAGTCGAACTAATGAAAAACTGTTTTTT. The chain links TRBV7-9 to TRBJ1-4, with D unresolved. The V gene's germline CDR1 is SEHNR and CDR2 FQNEAQ (reference sequence). The germline V and J ends were trimmed by 5 bases and 1 base, with 8 bases remaining between them. The CDR3 runs to 14 residues.

The chain is built from TRBV3-1 (or the pseudogene TRBV3-2) and TRBJ1-5; D is undetermined. The V gene lost 3 bases and the J gene lost 1 base, with 7 bases spanning the gap. CDR1 and CDR2 from the germline V gene are LGHDT and YNNKEL (reference sequence). CDR3 length: 14 residues. Here the CDR3 reads CASSQGSSNQPQHF. The CDR3 DNA reads TGTGCCAGCAGCCAGGGCAGCAGCAATCAGCCCCAGCATTTT.

The chain uses TRBV30 and TRBJ2-2; 7 bases are a match to TRBD2. The CDR3 has 14 amino acids. V was clipped by 0 bases and J by 8 bases; unmatched bases: 6. Germline V gives CDR1 GTSNPN, CDR2 SVGIG (reference sequence). For the CDR3, the DNA is TGTGCCTGGAGTGTTCGGCTAGCGGATGGGGAGCTGTTTTTT. This translates into CAWSVRLADGELFF.